The 3 T cell receptor beta chains reported below all come from one sample, sequenced in a study of cytomegalovirus exposure and HLA in healthy donors. Use of 60 Vbeta and 13 Jbeta primers characterized the PCR. Profiling relied on immunoSEQ multiplex PCR, and the TCRdb table lists in-frame clones only, not all of them. The sample gives more than 85,000 clones, about 80% of which show up once; about 9.4% is in the top ten. The source material was PBMCs. The receptors derive from a man aged 25-45 years in good health and CMV-seropositive.

This clone was detected a few times. The rearrangement joins TRBV5-6 to TRBJ1-2, with unresolved D. The CDR3 is 14 amino acids. V lost 4 bases and J 2 bases, leaving 12 bases between the germline ends. Germline assignment: CDR1 SGHDT and CDR2 YYEEEE. Written as DNA, the CDR3 is TGTGCCAGCAGCCCGGACGGGAAAAACTATGGCTACACCTTC. As protein: CASSPDGKNYGYTF.

This chain links TRBV11-1 with TRBJ2-4, with TRBD1 identical over 11 bases. The CDR3 has 16 residues. Germline trimming cut 2 bases from V and 9 bases from J; bases unmatched to any gene: 9. Germline V CDR1 and CDR2: SGHAT, FQDESV (reference sequence). CDR3 sequence (DNA): TGTGCCAGCAGCTTAAGGGGGGGGACAGGGGGTTTCATTCAGTACTTC. Its translation: CASSLRGGTGGFIQYF.

The chain joins TRBV4-2 to TRBJ1-5; D gene unclear. V was trimmed by 0 bases and J by 0 bases, leaving 18 bases between them. Per germline, CDR1 LGHNA and CDR2 YNFKEQ. The CDR3 is 19 amino acids. CDR3 nucleotides: TGTGCCAGCAGCCAAGATCATATGGAGGGATTGCATAGCAATCAGCCCCAGCATTTT. Protein sequence: CASSQDHMEGLHSNQPQHF.